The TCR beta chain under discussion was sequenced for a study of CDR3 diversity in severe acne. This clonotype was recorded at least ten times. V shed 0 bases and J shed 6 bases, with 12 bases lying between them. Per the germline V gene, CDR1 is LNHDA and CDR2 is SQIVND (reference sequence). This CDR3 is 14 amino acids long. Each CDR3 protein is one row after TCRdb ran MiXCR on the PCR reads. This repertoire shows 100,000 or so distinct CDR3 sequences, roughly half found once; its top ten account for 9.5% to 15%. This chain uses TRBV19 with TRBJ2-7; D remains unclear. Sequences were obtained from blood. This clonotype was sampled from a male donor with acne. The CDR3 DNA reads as TGTGCCAGTAGTATAGATCGGTGGGCCTCCGAGCAGTACTTC. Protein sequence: CASSIDRWASEQYF.